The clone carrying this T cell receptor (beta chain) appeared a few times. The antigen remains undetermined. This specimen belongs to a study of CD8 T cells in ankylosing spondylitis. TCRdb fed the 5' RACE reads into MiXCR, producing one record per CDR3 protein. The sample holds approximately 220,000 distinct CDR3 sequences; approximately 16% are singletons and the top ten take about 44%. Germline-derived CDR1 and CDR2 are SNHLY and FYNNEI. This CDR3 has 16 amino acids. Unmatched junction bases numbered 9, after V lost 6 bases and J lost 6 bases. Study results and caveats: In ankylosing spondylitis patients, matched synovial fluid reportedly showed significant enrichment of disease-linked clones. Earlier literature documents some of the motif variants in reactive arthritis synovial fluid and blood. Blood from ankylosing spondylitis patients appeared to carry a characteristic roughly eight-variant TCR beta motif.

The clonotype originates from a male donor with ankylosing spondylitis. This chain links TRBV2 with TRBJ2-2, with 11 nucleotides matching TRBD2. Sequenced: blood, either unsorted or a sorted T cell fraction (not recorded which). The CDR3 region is CASRGLADPRAGELFF. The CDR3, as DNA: TGTGCCAGCAGGGGACTAGCGGATCCGAGGGCCGGGGAGCTGTTTTTT.